These 7 T cell receptor beta chains originate from one sample sequenced in a study of blood T cell repertoires in COVID-19. Sequencing used immunoSEQ multiplex PCR; TCRdb keeps in-frame clones, though not all of them. The data hold about 250,000 clones, with approximately 84% observed a single time. Sequences were obtained from peripheral blood. The origin of the receptors is a man aged 50 to 60 with acute or convalescent COVID-19.

The CDR3 loop reads CASSDPDGYTF. The CDR3 DNA is TGTGCCAGCAGTGATCCAGATGGCTACACCTTC. The chain combines TRBV2 with TRBJ1-2; D gene ambiguous. The germline V gene has CDR1 SNHLY and CDR2 FYNNEI. V lost 3 bases and J lost 6, with 5 bases in between. CDR3 size: 11 residues.

CDR3 nucleotides: TGTGCCAGCGGGAGGGGGTACACTGAAGCTTTCTTT. Translation gives CASGRGYTEAFF. The chain is built from TRBV2 and TRBJ1-1, with D tentatively TRBD1 (6 bases). The germline CDR1 and CDR2 sequences are SNHLY and FYNNEI. The CDR3 is 12 amino acids. The V gene lost 8 bases and the J gene lost 3 bases, with 10 bases spanning the gap.

The chain links TRBV2 to TRBJ2-7, with TRBD1 identical over 9 bases. Germline CDR1 and CDR2: SNHLY and FYNNEI. Trimming cost V 5 bases and J 2 bases; bases outside gene matches: 4. The CDR3 runs to 14 residues. The chain's CDR3 is CASSIRDRAYEQYF. The CDR3, as DNA: TGTGCCAGCAGTATCCGGGACAGGGCCTACGAGCAGTACTTC.

The chain combines TRBV10-3 with TRBJ1-5; maybe TRBD1 (5 bases). The CDR3 is 16 amino acids. V dropped 10 bases and J dropped 2 bases, with 21 bases sitting between them. Looked up from germline, CDR1 is ENHRY and CDR2 is SYGVKD. As DNA, the CDR3 is TGTGCCACTACATACGGCCCCACAGGCCGCAATCAGCCCCAGCATTTT. Translated, it gives CATTYGPTGRNQPQHF.

J is TRBJ1-1 and V is TRBV5-1, with TRBD1 identical over 8 bases. CDR1 and CDR2 (germline): SGHRS, YFSETQ. Germline trimming cut 3 bases from V and 0 bases from J; bases unmatched to any gene: 10. CDR3 size: 17 residues. CDR3 amino acids: CASSWTGSGSMNTEAFF. CDR3 DNA: TGCGCCAGCAGCTGGACAGGGAGTGGCTCGATGAACACTGAAGCTTTCTTT.

The chain employs TRBV7-2 and TRBJ1-2, with unresolved D. V was pared by 3 bases and J by 12 bases, with 11 bases between. Germline assignment: CDR1 SGHTA and CDR2 FQGNSA. CDR3 length: 11 amino acids. The CDR3 DNA follows: TGTGCCAGCAGCTTCGGGAGCACCAACACCTTC. This codes for CASSFGSTNTF.

V gene TRBV11-2 combines with J gene TRBJ2-3; D unclear. This CDR3 is 17 amino acids long. Germline CDR1 SGHAT, CDR2 FQNNGV. Trimming took off 3 bases at V and 0 bases at J, with 16 bases between the two ends. CDR3 loop: CASSFPRLFASTDTQYF. In nucleotides, the CDR3 is TGTGCCAGCAGCTTCCCGAGACTGTTCGCTAGCACAGATACGCAGTATTTT.